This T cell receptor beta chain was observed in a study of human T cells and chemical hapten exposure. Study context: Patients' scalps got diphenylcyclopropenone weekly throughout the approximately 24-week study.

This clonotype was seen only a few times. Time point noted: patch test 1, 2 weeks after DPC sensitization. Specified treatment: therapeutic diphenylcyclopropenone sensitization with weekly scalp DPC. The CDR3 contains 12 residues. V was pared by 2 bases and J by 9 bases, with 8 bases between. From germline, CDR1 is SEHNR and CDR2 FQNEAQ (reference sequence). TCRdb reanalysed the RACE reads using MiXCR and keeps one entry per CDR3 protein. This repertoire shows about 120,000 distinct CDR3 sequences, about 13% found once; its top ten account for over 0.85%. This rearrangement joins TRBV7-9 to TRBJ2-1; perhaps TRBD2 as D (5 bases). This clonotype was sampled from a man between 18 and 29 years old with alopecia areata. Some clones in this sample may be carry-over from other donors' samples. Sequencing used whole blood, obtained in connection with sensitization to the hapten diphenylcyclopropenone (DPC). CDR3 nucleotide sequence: TGTGCCAGCAGCTTAATTGCGGGTGAGCAGTTCTTC. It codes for CASSLIAGEQFF.